This T cell receptor (beta chain) was found in a study of cytomegalovirus exposure and HLA in healthy donors. A word on this clone: Its antigen is not identified.

The PCR had 60 Vbeta and 13 Jbeta primers. The repertoire was sequenced with immunoSEQ multiplex PCR; TCRdb's copy has only in-frame clones and lacks some. The data hold around 84,000 clones, with roughly four fifths observed a single time. The CDR3 has 18 residues. Germline values: CDR1 LGHNA, CDR2 YNFKEQ. The junction had 15 bases not matched to a gene; V was cut back by 0 bases and J by 5 bases. Findings and limits, study-wide: The classifier was said to identify cytomegalovirus status with high specificity and sensitivity.

The clonotype was recovered from a human donor in good health. V and J are TRBV4-2 and TRBJ2-5; 7 positions match TRBD2. The material sequenced was PBMCs. The CDR3 nucleotides read TGTGCCAGCAGCCAAGAGAATAAAGGCCGCGGGGGAGGGGAGACCCAGTACTTC. Protein product: CASSQENKGRGGGETQYF.